This T cell receptor (beta chain) comes out of a study of graft-versus-host responses after intestinal transplantation. Study in general: All recipients got anti-thymocyte globulin induction, then tacrolimus and steroids for 2 to 4 years.

CDR1 SGHRS and CDR2 YFSETQ come from the germline V gene. The length of the CDR3 is 15 residues. Germline trimming cut 7 bases from V and 6 bases from J; bases unmatched to any gene: 7. Data came from immunoSEQ multiplex PCR; TCRdb stores just in-frame clones and leaves some out. The sample has 84,000 or so clones; more than 90% are singletons. Study-level results: Subjects displaying graft-donor T cell macrochimerism possessed elevated graft-versus-host to host-versus-graft clonal ratios inside allografts.

To note about this clone: Its specificity is unknown.

This receptor was taken from a human donor who received an intestinal transplant. The source was unstimulated CD4+ T cells sorted from spleen or lymph node cells, collected before intestinal transplant. The chain joins TRBV5-1 to TRBJ2-1; 13 bases match TRBD2. Written as DNA, the CDR3 is TGCGCCAGCGCCAAACTAGCGGGAGGGAGCAATGAGCAGTTCTTC. Amino acids: CASAKLAGGSNEQFF.